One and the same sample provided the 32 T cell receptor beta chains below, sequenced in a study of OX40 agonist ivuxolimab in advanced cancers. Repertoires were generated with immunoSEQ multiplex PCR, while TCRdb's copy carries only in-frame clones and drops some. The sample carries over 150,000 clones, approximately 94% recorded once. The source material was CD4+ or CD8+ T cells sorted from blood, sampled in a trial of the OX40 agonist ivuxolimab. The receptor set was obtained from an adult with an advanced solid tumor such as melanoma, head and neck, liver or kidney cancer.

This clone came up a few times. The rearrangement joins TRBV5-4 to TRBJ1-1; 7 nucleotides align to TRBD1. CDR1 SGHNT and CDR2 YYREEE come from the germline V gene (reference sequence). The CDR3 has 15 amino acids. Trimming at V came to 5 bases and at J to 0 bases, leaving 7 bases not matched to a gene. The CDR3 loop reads CASRLDRNVNTEAFF. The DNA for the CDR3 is TGTGCCAGCAGACTGGACAGGAACGTGAACACTGAAGCTTTCTTT.

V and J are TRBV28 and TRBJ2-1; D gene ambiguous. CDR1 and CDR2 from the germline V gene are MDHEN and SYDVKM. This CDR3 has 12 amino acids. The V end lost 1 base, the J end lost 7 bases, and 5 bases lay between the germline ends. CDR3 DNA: TGTGCCAGCAGTTTATCGGAGAATGAGCAGTTCTTC. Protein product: CASSLSENEQFF. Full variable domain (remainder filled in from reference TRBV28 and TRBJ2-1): DVKVTQSSRYLVKRTGEKVFLECVQDMDHENMFWYRQDPGLGLRLIYFSYDVKMKEKGDIPEGYSVSREKKERFSLILESASTNQTSMYLCASSLSENEQFFGPGTRLTVL.

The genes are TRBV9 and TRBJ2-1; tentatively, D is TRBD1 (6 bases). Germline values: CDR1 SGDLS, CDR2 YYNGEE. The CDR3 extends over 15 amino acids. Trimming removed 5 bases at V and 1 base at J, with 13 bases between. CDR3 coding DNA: TGTGCCAGCAGTGTTACAGGGACATCCTACAATGAGCAGTTCTTC. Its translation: CASSVTGTSYNEQFF. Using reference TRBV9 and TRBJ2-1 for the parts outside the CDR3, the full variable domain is DSGVTQTPKHLITATGQRVTLRCSPRSGDLSVYWYQQSLDQGLQFLIQYYNGEERAKGNILERFSAQQFPDLHSELNLSSLELGDSALYFCASSVTGTSYNEQFFGPGTRLTVL.

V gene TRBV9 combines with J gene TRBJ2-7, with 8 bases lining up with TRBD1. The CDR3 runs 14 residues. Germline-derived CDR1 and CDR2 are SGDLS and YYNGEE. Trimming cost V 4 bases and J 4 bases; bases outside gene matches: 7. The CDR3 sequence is CASSRMDRAYEQYF. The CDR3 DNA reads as TGTGCCAGCAGCAGAATGGACAGGGCGTACGAGCAGTACTTC.

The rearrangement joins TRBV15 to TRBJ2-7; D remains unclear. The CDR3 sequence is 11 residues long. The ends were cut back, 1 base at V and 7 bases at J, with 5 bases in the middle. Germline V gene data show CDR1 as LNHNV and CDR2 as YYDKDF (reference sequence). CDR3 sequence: CATSRVGEQYF. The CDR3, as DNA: TGTGCCACCAGCAGAGTGGGTGAGCAGTACTTC.

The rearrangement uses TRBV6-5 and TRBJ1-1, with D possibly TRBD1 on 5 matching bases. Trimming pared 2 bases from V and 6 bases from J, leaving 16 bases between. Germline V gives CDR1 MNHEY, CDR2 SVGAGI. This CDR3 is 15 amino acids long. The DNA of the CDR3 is TGTGCCAGCAGTTACAGGAGCTTGGGGGTCCCTGAAGCTTTCTTT. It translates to CASSYRSLGVPEAFF.

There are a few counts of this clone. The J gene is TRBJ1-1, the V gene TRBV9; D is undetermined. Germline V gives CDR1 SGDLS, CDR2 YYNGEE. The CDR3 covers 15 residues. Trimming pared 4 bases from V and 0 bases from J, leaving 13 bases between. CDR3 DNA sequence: TGTGCCAGCAGCCCGAGGGAGGGAATGAACACTGAAGCTTTCTTT. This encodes CASSPREGMNTEAFF.

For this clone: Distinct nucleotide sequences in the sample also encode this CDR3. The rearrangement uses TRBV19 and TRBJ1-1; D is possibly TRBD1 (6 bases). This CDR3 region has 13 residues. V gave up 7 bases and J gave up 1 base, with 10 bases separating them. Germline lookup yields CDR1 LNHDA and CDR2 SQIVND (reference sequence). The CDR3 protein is CASTLGGNTEAFF. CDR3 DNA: TGTGCCAGTACCCTAGGGGGGAACACTGAAGCTTTCTTT.

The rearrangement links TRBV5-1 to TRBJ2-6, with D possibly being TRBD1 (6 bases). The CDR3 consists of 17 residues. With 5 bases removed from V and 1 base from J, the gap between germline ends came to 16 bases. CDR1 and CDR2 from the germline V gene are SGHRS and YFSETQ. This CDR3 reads CASSQGTVWSGANVLTF. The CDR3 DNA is TGCGCCAGCAGTCAGGGGACGGTTTGGTCTGGGGCCAACGTCCTGACTTTC.

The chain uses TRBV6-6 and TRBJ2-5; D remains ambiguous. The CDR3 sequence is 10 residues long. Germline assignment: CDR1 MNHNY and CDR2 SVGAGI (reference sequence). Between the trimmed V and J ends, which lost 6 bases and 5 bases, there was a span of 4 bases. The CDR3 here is CASRVETQYF. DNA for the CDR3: TGTGCCAGCAGAGTGGAGACCCAGTACTTC.

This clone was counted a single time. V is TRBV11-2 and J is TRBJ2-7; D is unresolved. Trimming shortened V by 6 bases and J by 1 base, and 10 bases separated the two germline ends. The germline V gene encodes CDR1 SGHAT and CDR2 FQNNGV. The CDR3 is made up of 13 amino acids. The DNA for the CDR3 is TGTGCCAGCAGATCAGTCCGTTCCTACGAGCAGTACTTC. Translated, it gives CASRSVRSYEQYF.

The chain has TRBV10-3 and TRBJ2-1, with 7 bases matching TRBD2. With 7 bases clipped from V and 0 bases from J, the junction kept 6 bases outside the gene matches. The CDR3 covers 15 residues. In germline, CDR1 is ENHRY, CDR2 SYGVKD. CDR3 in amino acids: CAINREGSSYNEQFF. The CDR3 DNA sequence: TGTGCCATCAATAGGGAGGGTAGCTCCTACAATGAGCAGTTCTTC.

CDR3 nucleotides: TGTGCCAGCAGCGTAGCCGGGGGCTATAATTCACCCCTCCACTTT. Residues: CASSVAGGYNSPLHF. The V gene is TRBV9, the J gene TRBJ1-6, with D tentatively TRBD1 (5 bases). V was clipped by 0 bases and J by 3 bases, with 7 bases between them. Germline V gives CDR1 SGDLS, CDR2 YYNGEE. CDR3 size: 15 residues.

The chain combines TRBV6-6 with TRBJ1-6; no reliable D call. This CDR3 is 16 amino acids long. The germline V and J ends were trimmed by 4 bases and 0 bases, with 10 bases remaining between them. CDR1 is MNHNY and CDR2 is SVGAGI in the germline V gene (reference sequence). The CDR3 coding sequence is TGTGCCAGCAGTTCGGCGGGTGGCTCCTATAATTCACCCCTCCACTTT. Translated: CASSSAGGSYNSPLHF.

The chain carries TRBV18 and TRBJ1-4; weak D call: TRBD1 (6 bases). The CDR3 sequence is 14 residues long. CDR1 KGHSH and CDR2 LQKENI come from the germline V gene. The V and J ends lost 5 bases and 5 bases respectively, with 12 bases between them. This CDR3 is CASSSSQGNEKLFF. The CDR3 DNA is TGTGCCAGCTCATCGTCCCAGGGGAATGAAAAACTGTTTTTT. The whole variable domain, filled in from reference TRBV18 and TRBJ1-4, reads NAGVMQNPRHLVRRRGQEARLRCSPMKGHSHVYWYRQLPEEGLKFMVYLQKENIIDESGMPKERFSAEFPKEGPSILRIQQVVRGDSAAYFCASSSSQGNEKLFFGSGTQLSVL.

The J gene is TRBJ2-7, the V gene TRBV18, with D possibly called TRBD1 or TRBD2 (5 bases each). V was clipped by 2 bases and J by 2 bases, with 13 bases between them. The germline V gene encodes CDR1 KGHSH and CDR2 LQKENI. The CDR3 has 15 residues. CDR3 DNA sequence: TGTGCCAGCTCACCAGGGACGGGCGCGACCTACGAGCAGTACTTC. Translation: CASSPGTGATYEQYF. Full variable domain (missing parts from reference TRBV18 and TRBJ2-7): NAGVMQNPRHLVRRRGQEARLRCSPMKGHSHVYWYRQLPEEGLKFMVYLQKENIIDESGMPKERFSAEFPKEGPSILRIQQVVRGDSAAYFCASSPGTGATYEQYFGPGTRLTVT.

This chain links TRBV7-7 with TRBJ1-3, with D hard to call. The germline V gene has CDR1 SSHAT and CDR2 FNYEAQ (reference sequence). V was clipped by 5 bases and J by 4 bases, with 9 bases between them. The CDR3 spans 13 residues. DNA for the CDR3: TGTGCCAGCAGCCCTAATACAGGAAACACCATATATTTT. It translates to CASSPNTGNTIYF.

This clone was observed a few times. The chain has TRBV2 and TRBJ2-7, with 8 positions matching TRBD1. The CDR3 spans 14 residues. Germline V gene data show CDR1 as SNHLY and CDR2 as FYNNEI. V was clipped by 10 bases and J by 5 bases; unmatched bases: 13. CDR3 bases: TGTGCCAACATGATCCAGGGGGCGGTAGACGAGCAGTACTTC. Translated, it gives CANMIQGAVDEQYF.

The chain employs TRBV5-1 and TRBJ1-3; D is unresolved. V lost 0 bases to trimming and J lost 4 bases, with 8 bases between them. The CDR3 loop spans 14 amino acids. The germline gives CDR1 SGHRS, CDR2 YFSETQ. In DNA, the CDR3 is TGCGCCAGCAGCTTGGTGGGCATCGGAAACACCATATATTTT. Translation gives CASSLVGIGNTIYF.

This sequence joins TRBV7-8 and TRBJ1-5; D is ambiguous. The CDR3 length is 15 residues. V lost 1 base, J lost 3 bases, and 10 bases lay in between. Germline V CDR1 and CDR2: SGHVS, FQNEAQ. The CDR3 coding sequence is TGTGCCAGCAGCTTAGATCCAGGATACAATCAGCCCCAGCATTTT. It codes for CASSLDPGYNQPQHF.

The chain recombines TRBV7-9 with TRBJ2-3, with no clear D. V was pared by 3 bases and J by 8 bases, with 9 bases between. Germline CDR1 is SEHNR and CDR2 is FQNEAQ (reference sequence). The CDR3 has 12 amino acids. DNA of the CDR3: TGTGCCAGCAGCTTGGTGTTAGGTACGCAGTATTTT. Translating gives CASSLVLGTQYF.

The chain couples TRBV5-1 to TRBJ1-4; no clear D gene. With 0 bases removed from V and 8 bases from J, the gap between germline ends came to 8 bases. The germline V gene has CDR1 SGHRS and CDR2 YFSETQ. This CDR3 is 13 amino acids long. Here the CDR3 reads CASSLGVQEKLFF. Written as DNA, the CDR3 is TGCGCCAGCAGCTTGGGGGTGCAGGAAAAACTGTTTTTT.

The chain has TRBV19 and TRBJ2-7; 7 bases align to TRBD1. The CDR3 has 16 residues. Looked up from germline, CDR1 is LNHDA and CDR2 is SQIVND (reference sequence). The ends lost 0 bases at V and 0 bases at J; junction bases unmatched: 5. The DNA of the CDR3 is TGTGCCAGTAGTATAGATAGGACAGGCAACTCCTACGAGCAGTACTTC. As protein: CASSIDRTGNSYEQYF.

CDR3 sequence (DNA): TGTGCCAGCAGCTCCGCAGGGCTTCAAGAGACCCAGTACTTC. It yields the protein CASSSAGLQETQYF. The chain combines TRBV5-4 with TRBJ2-5; tentative D call: TRBD1 (5 bases). The CDR3 covers 14 residues. CDR1 and CDR2 (germline): SGHNT, YYREEE (reference sequence). V lost 3 bases and J lost 2, with 11 bases in between.

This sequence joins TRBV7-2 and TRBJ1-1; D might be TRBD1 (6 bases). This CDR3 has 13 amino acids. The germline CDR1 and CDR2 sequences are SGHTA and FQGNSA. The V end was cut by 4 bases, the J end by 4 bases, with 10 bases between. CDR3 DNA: TGTGCCAGCAGCTACGACAGGCCCACTGAAGCTTTCTTT. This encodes CASSYDRPTEAFF.

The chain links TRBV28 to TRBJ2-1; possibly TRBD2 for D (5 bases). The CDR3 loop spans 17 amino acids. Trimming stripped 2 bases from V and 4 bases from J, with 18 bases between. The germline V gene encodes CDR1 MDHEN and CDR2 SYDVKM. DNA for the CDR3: TGTGCCAGCAGTTTACTTTATTCGGCGGGCCGATACAATGAGCAGTTCTTC. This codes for CASSLLYSAGRYNEQFF.

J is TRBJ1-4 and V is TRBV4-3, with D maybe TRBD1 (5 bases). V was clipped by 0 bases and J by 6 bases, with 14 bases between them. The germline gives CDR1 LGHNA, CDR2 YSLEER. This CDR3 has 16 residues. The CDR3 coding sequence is TGCGCCAGCAGCCAAGATCTGGGGGTCCCCGATGAAAAACTGTTTTTT. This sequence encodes CASSQDLGVPDEKLFF.

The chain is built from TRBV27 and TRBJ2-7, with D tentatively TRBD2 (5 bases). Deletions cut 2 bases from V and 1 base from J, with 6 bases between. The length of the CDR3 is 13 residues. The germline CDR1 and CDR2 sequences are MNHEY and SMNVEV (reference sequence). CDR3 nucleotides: TGTGCCAGCAGTTTACGGGAATCCTACGAGCAGTACTTC. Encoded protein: CASSLRESYEQYF.

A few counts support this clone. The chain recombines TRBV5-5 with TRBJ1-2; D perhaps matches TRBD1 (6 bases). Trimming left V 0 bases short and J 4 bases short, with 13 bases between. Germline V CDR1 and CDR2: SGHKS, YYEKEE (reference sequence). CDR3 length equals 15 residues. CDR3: CASSLASGESYGYTF. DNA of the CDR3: TGTGCCAGCAGCTTGGCGTCAGGGGAGAGCTATGGCTACACCTTC.

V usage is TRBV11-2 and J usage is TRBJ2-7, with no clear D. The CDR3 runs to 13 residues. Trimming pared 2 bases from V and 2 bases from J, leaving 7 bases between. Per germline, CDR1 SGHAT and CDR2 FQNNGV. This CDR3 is CASSLQTPYEQYF. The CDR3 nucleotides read TGTGCCAGCAGCTTACAGACTCCCTACGAGCAGTACTTC. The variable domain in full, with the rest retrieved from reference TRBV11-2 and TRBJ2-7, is EAGVAQSPRYKIIEKRQSVAFWCNPISGHATLYWYQQILGQGPKLLIQFQNNGVVDDSQLPKDRFSAERLKGVDSTLKIQPAKLEDSAVYLCASSLQTPYEQYFGPGTRLTVT.

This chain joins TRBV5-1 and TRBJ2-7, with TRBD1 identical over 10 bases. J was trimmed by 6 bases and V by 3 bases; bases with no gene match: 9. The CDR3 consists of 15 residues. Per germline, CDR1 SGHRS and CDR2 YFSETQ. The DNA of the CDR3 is TGCGCCAGCAGCTCGCACTGGGACAGGGGCGGCGAGCAGTACTTC. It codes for CASSSHWDRGGEQYF.

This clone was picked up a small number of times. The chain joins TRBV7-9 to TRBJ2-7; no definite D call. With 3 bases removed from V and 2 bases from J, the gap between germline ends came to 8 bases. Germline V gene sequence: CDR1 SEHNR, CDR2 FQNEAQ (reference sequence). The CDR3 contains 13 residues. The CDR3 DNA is TGTGCCAGCAGCTTGTGGGAAACCTACGAGCAGTACTTC. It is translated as CASSLWETYEQYF.